The rows below give T cell receptor beta chains drawn from one sample of a study of blood T cell repertoires in COVID-19. Assay used: immunoSEQ multiplex PCR; TCRdb lists only in-frame clones, some missing. The table lists around 620,000 clones, 90% of them singletons. The sequenced material came from peripheral blood. Source of these receptors: a woman aged 18-35 years with acute or convalescent COVID-19. CDR3s include the opening cysteine and the closing phenylalanine or tryptophan. Fields, in order: J gene, V gene, CDR3 protein.

>TRBJ2-2|TRBV24-1
CATSDLASGHTGELFF
>TRBJ1-3|TRBV3-1/TRBV3-2
CASSQVLGQGAGNTIYF
>TRBJ1-2|TRBV5-6
CASSLGRRINYGYTF
>TRBJ2-1|TRBV7-6
CASSSTGTVNEQFF
>TRBJ1-1|TRBV11-2
CASSKDRENTEAFF
>TRBJ1-2|TRBV6-1
CASSEANFYGYTF
>TRBJ1-1|TRBV5-1
CASRWDRVKGTEAFF
>TRBJ2-2|TRBV7-9
CASSAGTSDTGELFF
>TRBJ2-2|TRBV29-1
CSVAEFASGELFF
>TRBJ1-4|TRBV4-2
CASSQDRGPVEKLFF
>TRBJ1-5|TRBV7-6
CASSLGRNQPQHF
>TRBJ2-5|TRBV5-1
CASSLDASGGAETQYF
>TRBJ1-1|TRBV5-8
CASSLIRGRNTEAFF
>TRBJ1-2|TRBV6-5
CASSHGGPYVGYTF
>TRBJ1-2|TRBV19
CASSSLLSNYGYTF
>TRBJ2-1|TRBV6-1
CASSPSGGGYNEQFF
>TRBJ1-3|TRBV6-5
CASSYSARTGNTIYF
>TRBJ1-4|TRBV6-6
CASSYSGQAGSEKLFF
>TRBJ1-3|TRBV7-3
CASSSGGAGGNTIYF
>TRBJ2-3|TRBV7-3
CASSLIQGGTDTQYF
>TRBJ2-7|TRBV5-4
CASSLVGSGEQYF
>TRBJ2-2|TRBV12-5
CASGLVQTNTGELFF
>TRBJ2-1|TRBV4-1
CASSFGGAYNEQFF
>TRBJ2-7|TRBV11-2
CASSLTSGGASYEQYF
>TRBJ2-3|TRBV3-1/TRBV3-2
CASTLQRNTDTQYF
>TRBJ1-1|TRBV2
CASSDLKTGGTEAFF
>TRBJ1-2|TRBV7-9
CASSQGHGNFYGYTF
>TRBJ2-1|TRBV19
CASNKLAGGPDEQFF
>TRBJ1-2|TRBV27
CASSFMRGGYGYTF
>TRBJ1-6|TRBV5-1
CASSLGDREPLHF
>TRBJ1-2|TRBV19
CASKNREGAAYGYTF
>TRBJ2-5|TRBV29-1
CSVDQRNQETQYF
>TRBJ1-3|TRBV7-9
CASSLAGANTIYF
>TRBJ2-4|TRBV30
CAWSEERGWPKNIQYF
>TRBJ1-1|TRBV12-3/TRBV12-4
CASSSYRGEGAFF
>TRBJ1-2|TRBV9
CASSVADGAGIGYTF
>TRBJ1-1|TRBV19
CASSMRGRSTFF
>TRBJ1-1|TRBV19
CASSIIGRGANTEAFF
>TRBJ2-1|TRBV7-9
CASSGRDRGLNEQFF
>TRBJ2-7|TRBV5-6
CASSLLTGRNEQYF
>TRBJ2-1|TRBV5-1
CASKPGGSYNEQFF
>TRBJ2-7|TRBV5-1
CASSLVGGYEQYF
>TRBJ1-4|TRBV7-2
CASSPQGRSNEKLFF
>TRBJ1-1|TRBV2
CASSNRDSAMTFF
>TRBJ1-2|TRBV29-1
CSVLAVSGYGYTF
>TRBJ2-1|TRBV4-1
CASSLIGHDNEQFF
>TRBJ1-4|TRBV29-1
CSVWSGTPEKLFF
>TRBJ2-1|TRBV24-1
CATSDGLWGQGILDEQFF
>TRBJ1-2|TRBV10-3
CAIRPGAANYGYTF
>TRBJ1-5|TRBV18
CAPWWREAGQDQPQHF
>TRBJ2-7|TRBV12-3/TRBV12-4
CASSRGGLGEQYF
>TRBJ1-3|TRBV19
CASSIYRGSGNTIYF
>TRBJ1-5|TRBV5-6
CASSYGTVDNQPQHF
>TRBJ1-4|TRBV4-3
CASSQDLSEKLFF
>TRBJ1-6|TRBV5-1
CASSLAVTNSPLHF
>TRBJ2-3|TRBV5-8
CASSLLQGVDTQYF